These 12 T cell receptor beta chains came from one sample sequenced in a study of shared clonotypes between healthy human individuals. The data were produced by immunoSEQ multiplex PCR, yet TCRdb's version contains in-frame clones alone and is incomplete. Of 1,400,000 or so clones listed, 98% are singletons. The sequenced sample consisted of naive CD4+ T cells sorted from blood. Described subset: CD45RA+ positively selected. Source of these receptors: a man aged 25 to 40 in good health.

This chain uses TRBV27 with TRBJ2-1; 11 nucleotides agree with TRBD2. V shed 6 bases and J 3 bases; nucleotides not matched to a gene: 10. Per germline, CDR1 MNHEY and CDR2 SMNVEV (reference sequence). This CDR3 is 17 amino acids long. CDR3 sequence (DNA): TGTGCCAGCAGCTCAACCGAACTAGCGGGAGTCTACAATGAGCAGTTCTTC. Translating gives CASSSTELAGVYNEQFF.

The chain uses TRBV7-2 and TRBJ2-5; D is perhaps TRBD1 or TRBD2 (5 bases each). The length of the CDR3 is 15 residues. V lost 3 bases, J lost 1 base, and 12 bases lay in between. The germline V gene has CDR1 SGHTA and CDR2 FQGNSA. The CDR3 nucleotides read TGTGCCAGCAGCTTTTACCGGGACGCCCAAGAGACCCAGTACTTC. Translated: CASSFYRDAQETQYF.

Remarks on this clone: Within the sample, other DNA sequences also encode this same CDR3. The DNA of the CDR3 is TGTGCCAGCAGGGGGCTCTACGAGCAGTACTTC. Translated, it gives CASRGLYEQYF. The J gene is TRBJ2-7, the V gene TRBV27; tentatively, D is TRBD1 (5 bases). Per germline, CDR1 MNHEY and CDR2 SMNVEV (reference sequence). The CDR3 totals 11 residues. Trimming left V 6 bases short and J 3 bases short, with 6 bases between.

The rearrangement uses TRBV7-2 and TRBJ2-2, with a tentative D call TRBD2 (5 bases). CDR3 length equals 16 residues. Trimming took 6 bases from V and 4 from J, leaving 18 bases between them. Germline loops: CDR1 SGHTA, CDR2 FQGNSA. The CDR3 is CASSPRVKRITGELFF. CDR3 DNA sequence: TGTGCCAGCAGTCCCCGTGTGAAGCGGATCACCGGGGAGCTGTTTTTT.

The chain is built from TRBV7-2 and TRBJ2-3, with TRBD2 as a possible D gene (6 bases). V lost 5 bases and J 3 bases, leaving 18 bases between the germline ends. Germline CDR1 reads SGHTA; CDR2 reads FQGNSA. The CDR3 sequence is 16 residues long. The CDR3: CASSPSGVSWTDTQYF. DNA for the CDR3: TGTGCCAGCAGCCCGTCGGGAGTAAGCTGGACAGATACGCAGTATTTT.

The chain combines TRBV11-3 with TRBJ2-2; 9 bases match TRBD2. The germline gives CDR1 SGHNT, CDR2 YENEEA. There are 15 residues in the CDR3. J gave up 2 bases and V 2 bases, and 0 bases lay outside the gene matches. CDR3 region: CASSLLAGNTGELFF. In nucleotides, the CDR3 is TGTGCCAGCAGCTTACTAGCGGGAAACACCGGGGAGCTGTTTTTT. Variable domain in full (rest from reference TRBV11-3 and TRBJ2-2): EAGVVQSPRYKIIEKKQPVAFWCNPISGHNTLYWYLQNLGQGPELLIRYENEEAVDDSQLPKDRFSAERLKGVDSTLKIQPAELGDSAVYLCASSLLAGNTGELFFGEGSRLTVL.

V is TRBV15 and J is TRBJ2-3; D is possibly TRBD2 (6 bases). The germline V and J ends were trimmed by 7 bases and 0 bases, with 17 bases remaining between them. Germline-derived CDR1 and CDR2 are LNHNV and YYDKDF (reference sequence). The CDR3 is 16 amino acids. CDR3 sequence: CATTRAVAESTDTQYF. The CDR3 DNA sequence: TGTGCCACCACCCGCGCCGTAGCGGAGAGCACAGATACGCAGTATTTT.

A word on this clone: This CDR3 is also generated by other DNA sequences in the sample. V and J are TRBV7-2 and TRBJ2-1; possible D gene TRBD1, 5 bases. This CDR3 has 16 residues. V shed 0 bases and J shed 0 bases, with 9 bases lying between them. CDR1 and CDR2 from the germline V gene are SGHTA and FQGNSA. Here the CDR3 reads CASSLAGPSSYNEQFF. The CDR3 DNA sequence: TGTGCCAGCAGCTTAGCGGGGCCTAGCTCCTACAATGAGCAGTTCTTC.

The chain has TRBV7-2 and TRBJ1-4, with 7 bases lining up with TRBD1. The CDR3 is 18 amino acids. Germline CDR1 reads SGHTA; CDR2 reads FQGNSA. After removal of 1 base from V and 0 bases from J, the junction contained 8 bases not matched to a gene. CDR3 coding DNA: TGTGCCAGCAGCTTAGTGGGCAGGGGGAGAACAACTAATGAAAAACTGTTTTTT. It translates to CASSLVGRGRTTNEKLFF.

V usage is TRBV7-9 and J usage is TRBJ1-1; unclear D gene. The CDR3 consists of 14 residues. Germline loops: CDR1 SEHNR, CDR2 FQNEAQ (reference sequence). V lost 5 bases, J lost 1 base, and 11 bases lay in between. This CDR3 reads CASSPTGQNTEAFF. The CDR3 bases are TGTGCCAGCAGCCCAACGGGCCAGAACACTGAAGCTTTCTTT.

This clone was detected only once. This sequence joins TRBV5-1 and TRBJ1-2; D may be TRBD1 (5 bases). V shed 3 bases and J shed 4 bases, with 13 bases lying between them. Per the germline V gene, CDR1 is SGHRS and CDR2 is YFSETQ. The CDR3 length is 14 residues. The CDR3 DNA follows: TGCGCCAGCAGCTACGGGGACCGGTCCTATGGCTACACCTTC. It is translated as CASSYGDRSYGYTF.

The chain recombines TRBV5-6 with TRBJ2-7, with D possibly TRBD1 on 6 matching bases. This CDR3 contains 15 residues. Germline lookup yields CDR1 SGHDT and CDR2 YYEEEE. The germline V and J ends were trimmed by 2 bases and 4 bases, with 16 bases remaining between them. The CDR3 DNA is TGTGCCAGCAGCTTCAAGGTCACAGGGTCGTACGAGCAGTACTTC. This codes for CASSFKVTGSYEQYF.